These T cell receptor beta chains were read from a single sample in a study of blood T cells in healthy people across ages. TCRdb analysed the 5' RACE reads with MiXCR anew, one entry per CDR3 protein. The table shows roughly 700,000 distinct CDR3 sequences, with about a third occurring only once. The specimen sequenced was blood. The receptors shown here come from a woman of 80 years or more in good health. The CDR3 runs from the conserved cysteine through the conserved F or W. Each record gives: J gene, V gene, CDR3 length, clone size, D gene, CDR3 DNA, CDR3 protein. D genes are given only for firm matches. Size values are once, few and many counts, or a class for expanded clones, and some rows have none.

>TRBJ2-4|TRBV20-1|16|.|TRBD1
TGCAGTGCTTTGACGCAGGGACAGGCGGAACGTAACGAGCAGCACTTC
CSALTQGQAERNEQHF
>TRBJ2-7|TRBV15|15|many|TRBD1
TGTGCCACCACCCCAGACAGGGCCCTCACCTACGAGCAGTACTTC
CATTPDRALTYEQYF
>TRBJ2-1|TRBV20-1|11|.|.
TGCAGTGCTAAAGGACAGATCAAGCAGTTCTTC
CSAKGQIKQFF
>TRBJ1-1|TRBV20-1|15|once|TRBD1
TGCAGTGCTAGAGCTAAGGGGGCGATGAACACTGAAGCTTTCTTT
CSARAKGAMNTEAFF
>TRBJ1-2|TRBV7-9|14|few|.
TGTGCCAGCAGCTTTGACAGTACTAACTATGGCTACACCTTC
CASSFDSTNYGYTF
>TRBJ2-7|TRBV28|14|.|.
TGTGCCAGCAGTTTGATCAGGGGACCCTACGAGCAGTACTTC
CASSLIRGPYEQYF
>TRBJ2-4|TRBV20-1|13|many|.
TGCAGTGCTAGAGGCGGGGCCAAGTACAATCAGTACTTC
CSARGGAKYNQYF
>TRBJ2-1|TRBV7-8|17|.|TRBD2
TGTGCCAGCAGCTTAGTGACTAGCGGGAGACGCAACAATGAGCAGTTCTTC
CASSLVTSGRRNNEQFF
>TRBJ1-2|TRBV19|16|few|TRBD1
TGTGCCAGTACCCGCTCAGGGGGCCGAATTGTCTATGGCTACACCTTC
CASTRSGGRIVYGYTF
>TRBJ1-2|TRBV6-2/TRBV6-3|15|many|TRBD1
TGTGCCAGCAGAGGGACAGGGGTCCTCGGGTATGGCTACACCTTC
CASRGTGVLGYGYTF
>TRBJ2-1|TRBV4-2|15|.|.
TGTGCCAGCAGCCAAGGTGCGGGCATTTACAATGAGCAGTTCTTC
CASSQGAGIYNEQFF
>TRBJ1-4|TRBV20-1|16|.|.
TGCAGTTTCGTGGATCAGGGGTCTCGACCCCCTGGAGAACGGTTTTTT
CSFVDQGSRPPGERFF
>TRBJ1-2|TRBV5-1|14|many|TRBD1
TGCGCCAGCAGCTTGCTGCAGGGGGCAGGTGGCTACACCTTC
CASSLLQGAGGYTF
>TRBJ2-3|TRBV20-1|13|many|TRBD1
TGCAGTGCGAGGGACAGGGTTGGAGATACGCAGTATTTT
CSARDRVGDTQYF